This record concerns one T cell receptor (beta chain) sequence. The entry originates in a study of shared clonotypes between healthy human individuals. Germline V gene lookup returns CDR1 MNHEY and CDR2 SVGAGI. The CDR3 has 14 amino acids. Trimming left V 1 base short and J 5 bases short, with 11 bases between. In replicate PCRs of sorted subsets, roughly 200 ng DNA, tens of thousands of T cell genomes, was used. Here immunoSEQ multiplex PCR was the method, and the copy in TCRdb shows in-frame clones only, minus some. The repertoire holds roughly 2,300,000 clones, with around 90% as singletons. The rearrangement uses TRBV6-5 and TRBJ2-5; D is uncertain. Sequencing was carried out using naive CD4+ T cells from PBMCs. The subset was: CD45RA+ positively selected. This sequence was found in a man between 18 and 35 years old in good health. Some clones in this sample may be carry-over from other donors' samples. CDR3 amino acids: CASSYFSVLETQYF. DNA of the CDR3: TGTGCCAGCAGTTACTTTTCTGTTTTGGAGACCCAGTACTTC.